The 9 T cell receptor beta chains given below trace back to one sample, sequenced in a study of graft-versus-host responses after intestinal transplantation. Some clones are missing from TCRdb's copy, which holds only in-frame ones; the method was immunoSEQ multiplex PCR. Of about 110,000 clones in the sample, more than 85% were seen once. No antigen has been assigned to these receptors. Here the sequenced sample was unstimulated CD8+ T cells sorted from spleen or lymph node cells, taken before transplant. Receptors were obtained from a human donor who was the organ donor for an intestinal transplant.

This clone was observed a few times. V usage is TRBV29-1 and J usage is TRBJ2-7, with no clear D. CDR1 and CDR2 from the germline V gene are SQVTM and ANQGSEA. The CDR3 has 11 amino acids. With 1 base removed from V and 2 bases from J, the gap between germline ends came to 3 bases. The CDR3 is CSVEGTYEQYF. CDR3 DNA: TGCAGCGTTGAAGGGACCTACGAGCAGTACTTC.

In its sample, this clone was seen once. The J gene is TRBJ2-1, the V gene TRBV11-2; the match to TRBD2 covers 9 bases. V dropped 6 bases and J dropped 2; count of bases not matched to a gene: 5. From germline, CDR1 is SGHAT and CDR2 FQNNGV. This CDR3 has 15 residues. The CDR3 sequence: CASRVSGSPYNEQFF. The CDR3 bases are TGTGCCAGCAGAGTTAGCGGGAGTCCCTACAATGAGCAGTTCTTC.

The chain is built from TRBV7-8 and TRBJ2-1, with D perhaps TRBD2 (5 bases). The CDR3 covers 16 residues. Deletions cut 5 bases from V and 0 bases from J, with 14 bases between. Germline CDR1 reads SGHVS; CDR2 reads FQNEAQ. CDR3 region: CASSPMEVSSYNEQFF. CDR3 in DNA: TGTGCCAGCAGCCCCATGGAGGTCAGCTCCTACAATGAGCAGTTCTTC. Together with reference TRBV7-8 and TRBJ2-1, the CDR3 gives the full variable domain: GAGVSQSPRYKVAKRGQDVALRCDPISGHVSLFWYQQALGQGPEFLTYFQNEAQLDKSGLPSDRFFAERPEGSVSTLKIQRTQQEDSAVYLCASSPMEVSSYNEQFFGPGTRLTVL.

This clone came up once. The chain couples TRBV4-2 to TRBJ2-7, with 10 positions matching TRBD2. The CDR3 spans 17 residues. Germline V lookup: CDR1 LGHNA, CDR2 YNFKEQ. After removal of 1 base from V and 4 bases from J, the junction contained 10 bases not matched to a gene. The CDR3 is CASSQVRLAGALYEQYF. CDR3 bases: TGTGCCAGCAGCCAAGTGAGGCTAGCGGGAGCCCTGTACGAGCAGTACTTC.

V usage is TRBV27 and J usage is TRBJ1-2, with D maybe TRBD1 (5 bases). The CDR3 contains 15 residues. The germline V gene has CDR1 MNHEY and CDR2 SMNVEV (reference sequence). Trimming took 1 base from V and 5 from J, leaving 14 bases between them. The CDR3 protein is CASSLFGRDGYGYTF. For the CDR3, the DNA is TGTGCCAGCAGTTTATTTGGCAGGGATGGGTATGGCTACACCTTC.

The chain uses TRBV6-6 and TRBJ1-2; D ambiguous. The CDR3 has 14 residues. Per germline, CDR1 MNHNY and CDR2 SVGAGI (reference sequence). V was cut by 2 bases and J by 3 bases, with 10 bases left in between. The CDR3 nucleotides read TGTGCCAGCAGTTACGGTCTCAAAGACTATGGCTACACCTTC. Its protein is CASSYGLKDYGYTF.

In DNA form, the CDR3 reads TGTGCCAGCAGCCAATCCGGACATGCTAACTATGGCTACACCTTC. Translating it yields CASSQSGHANYGYTF. The chain couples TRBV16 to TRBJ1-2, with D tentatively TRBD1 (5 bases). The CDR3 length is 15 residues. V lost 0 bases and J 0 bases, leaving 8 bases between the germline ends. CDR1 is KGHSY, CDR2 FQNENV, per germline.

This chain joins TRBV7-4 and TRBJ1-2; TRBD1 matches at 9 bases. The CDR3 runs to 16 residues. Germline V gives CDR1 SGHVT, CDR2 SQSDAQ. The ends lost 5 bases at V and 5 bases at J; junction bases unmatched: 12. CDR3 protein: CASSHFFTGGWYGYTF. Written as DNA, the CDR3 is TGTGCCAGCAGCCATTTTTTTACAGGGGGCTGGTATGGCTACACCTTC.

The V call is TRBV19, the J call TRBJ2-7, with 7 positions matching TRBD1. Germline loops: CDR1 LNHDA, CDR2 SQIVND (reference sequence). With 3 bases clipped from V and 3 bases from J, the junction kept 2 bases outside the gene matches. CDR3 length equals 13 residues. The CDR3 spells CASSIRTGYEQYF. Here the CDR3 DNA reads TGTGCCAGTAGTATCCGGACAGGCTACGAGCAGTACTTC.